This TCR beta chain derives from a study of blood T cell repertoires in COVID-19. Turning to the study itself: From the United States, Italy and Spain came samples of acute and convalescent COVID-19. In each case, the material was cDNA or gDNA derived from T cells, B-cell-depleted T cells, or PBMCs.

CDR1 is MDHEN and CDR2 is SYDVKM in the germline V gene. V dropped 6 bases and J dropped 0 bases, with 12 bases sitting between them. This CDR3 contains 14 residues. In the original analysis: Quantification of nucleated cells was approximated via reference gene primer amplification. TCRdb keeps only in-frame clones here, not all; method: immunoSEQ multiplex PCR. That table supplies the V and J calls and clone size; D and trimming were determined from the DNA. The data contain 99,000 or so clones, approximately 87% of them singletons. The V call is TRBV28, the J call TRBJ2-7, with D perhaps TRBD2 (5 bases). The sample taken for sequencing was peripheral blood. The sequence was collected from a man aged 45 to 65 with acute or convalescent COVID-19. CDR3 DNA: TGTGCCAGCAGCCCGCCGGGAAGCTCCTACGAGCAGTACTTC. This encodes CASSPPGSSYEQYF.